A selection of T cell receptor beta chains follows, all from one sample in a study of blood T cell repertoires in COVID-19. The table came from immunoSEQ multiplex PCR; TCRdb's copy has only in-frame clones and leaves some out. The table includes over 45,000 clones, approximately 80% detected once. Sample: peripheral blood. Every receptor here comes from a man aged 45-65 years with active or convalescent COVID-19. The conserved cysteine and the conserved F or W are not part of the CDR3 here. A D gene is named only where the DNA matches it firmly. Expanded clones are given a class, and other clones once, few, many or no size at all.

V: TRBV20-1; size: -; J: TRBJ1-1; D: -; CDR3: SAPRATEAF
V: TRBV2; size: -; J: TRBJ1-1; D: -; CDR3: ASSEWTVNTEAF
V: TRBV11-3; size: -; J: TRBJ2-7; D: TRBD2; CDR3: ASSLDKWEGSYEQY
V: TRBV24-1; size: once; J: TRBJ2-2; D: TRBD1; CDR3: ATSDSDRGPTGELF
V: TRBV15; size: once; J: TRBJ2-3; D: -; CDR3: ATSRDWTSTDTQY
V: TRBV6-1; size: -; J: TRBJ1-1; D: TRBD1; CDR3: ASSEYGRGLNTEAF
V: TRBV5-1; size: -; J: TRBJ1-1; D: -; CDR3: ASSLKQGMNTEAF
V: TRBV11-1; size: -; J: TRBJ1-2; D: -; CDR3: ASSSYGETAGYT
V: TRBV6-1; size: -; J: TRBJ1-1; D: -; CDR3: ASSDLGLNTEVNMNTEAF
V: TRBV2; size: -; J: TRBJ2-3; D: -; CDR3: ASSISTDTQY
V: TRBV5-3; size: -; J: TRBJ1-2; D: -; CDR3: ARSQGGHLKHGYT
V: TRBV3-1/TRBV3-2; size: once; J: TRBJ2-7; D: TRBD2; CDR3: ASSQRPIAGGIYEQY
V: TRBV30; size: few; J: TRBJ1-2; D: TRBD1; CDR3: AWSVPGQGYGYT
V: TRBV19; size: -; J: TRBJ2-3; D: -; CDR3: ASSIGSSSTDTQY
V: TRBV5-1; size: few; J: TRBJ1-6; D: -; CDR3: ASSPGTIVYSPLH
V: TRBV12-3/TRBV12-4; size: -; J: TRBJ1-1; D: -; CDR3: ASSNTNRGVAF
V: TRBV5-6; size: -; J: TRBJ2-7; D: TRBD2; CDR3: ASSPGLAGAIPYEQY
V: TRBV2; size: few; J: TRBJ2-7; D: -; CDR3: ASSGQTAFSYEQY
V: TRBV24-1; size: -; J: TRBJ2-2; D: -; CDR3: ATGQTNTGELF
V: TRBV6-4; size: -; J: TRBJ2-1; D: -; CDR3: ASSLGGSGFDEQF
V: TRBV7-8; size: -; J: TRBJ2-1; D: -; CDR3: ASSLGATEKQF
V: TRBV10-3; size: few; J: TRBJ2-1; D: TRBD2; CDR3: AISATSGGVNEQF
V: TRBV19; size: many; J: TRBJ1-2; D: TRBD1; CDR3: ASSVRSRTGIDGYT
V: TRBV7-2; size: -; J: TRBJ2-7; D: TRBD2; CDR3: ASTIDAGRSIYEQY
V: TRBV5-1; size: -; J: TRBJ2-2; D: TRBD2; CDR3: ASSLASGGRSNTGELF
V: TRBV7-8; size: -; J: TRBJ2-5; D: TRBD1; CDR3: ASSTGQILETQY
V: TRBV19; size: -; J: TRBJ1-3; D: -; CDR3: ASSEGAGNTIY
V: TRBV20-1; size: -; J: TRBJ1-1; D: TRBD1; CDR3: SASSTGEAF
V: TRBV5-8; size: -; J: TRBJ1-1; D: TRBD1; CDR3: ASSTTGGGTEAF
V: TRBV2; size: -; J: TRBJ2-5; D: -; CDR3: ASSDISSRERQTQY
V: TRBV4-1; size: -; J: TRBJ2-7; D: -; CDR3: ASSQEMVGDYEQY
V: TRBV6-5; size: -; J: TRBJ2-1; D: TRBD2; CDR3: ASSYTSGSYNEQF
V: TRBV5-6; size: -; J: TRBJ1-5; D: -; CDR3: ASSLKEAAIMPQH
V: TRBV19; size: -; J: TRBJ1-6; D: TRBD1; CDR3: ASSGGTANSPLH
V: TRBV13; size: -; J: TRBJ1-2; D: -; CDR3: ASSLVGRGASGYT
V: TRBV5-8; size: -; J: TRBJ2-1; D: -; CDR3: ASSPGSYNEQF
V: TRBV13; size: -; J: TRBJ1-1; D: -; CDR3: ASSGRGFAEAF
V: TRBV19; size: -; J: TRBJ1-2; D: TRBD1; CDR3: ASSIAAGTGMLGYT
V: TRBV5-4; size: -; J: TRBJ2-3; D: -; CDR3: ASSSKLTVARTDTQY
V: TRBV7-2; size: -; J: TRBJ2-7; D: -; CDR3: ASSWRTAGLTYEQY
V: TRBV20-1; size: -; J: TRBJ2-7; D: TRBD2; CDR3: SASWPAGGPYEQY
V: TRBV7-8; size: -; J: TRBJ2-5; D: TRBD1; CDR3: ASSSGTGRETQY
V: TRBV6-5; size: -; J: TRBJ1-2; D: -; CDR3: ATVESYGYT
V: TRBV12-3/TRBV12-4; size: -; J: TRBJ1-1; D: -; CDR3: ASSFYGGTEAF
V: TRBV29-1; size: -; J: TRBJ2-7; D: -; CDR3: SVATGISYEQY
V: TRBV7-2; size: -; J: TRBJ2-7; D: -; CDR3: ASSLGAQRGGDEQY
V: TRBV2; size: -; J: TRBJ1-5; D: -; CDR3: ASSGTHNQPQH
V: TRBV5-1; size: -; J: TRBJ2-6; D: -; CDR3: ASSPAGQTNVLT
V: TRBV7-9; size: -; J: TRBJ1-5; D: -; CDR3: ASSREGLGQPQH
V: TRBV4-1; size: once; J: TRBJ1-6; D: TRBD1; CDR3: ASSRERTGDGDSPLH
V: TRBV7-6; size: once; J: TRBJ2-3; D: TRBD2; CDR3: ASSFSTSGGADTQY
V: TRBV7-8; size: once; J: TRBJ2-1; D: -; CDR3: ASSFVQGGVNEQF
V: TRBV5-1; size: once; J: TRBJ1-2; D: TRBD1; CDR3: ASSPWGQGGGYT
V: TRBV7-2; size: few; J: TRBJ2-3; D: TRBD2; CDR3: ASSLLGLAGDTQY